The 23 T cell receptor beta chains reported below all come from one sample, sequenced in a study of blood T cells in healthy people across ages. A second PCR, run for roughly 7 to 11 cycles, used a sample-barcoded 5' primer plus a J-beta primer mix. TCRdb reprocessed the 5' RACE reads with MiXCR, giving one entry per CDR3 protein. The sample carries 1.5 million to 2 million distinct CDR3 sequences, approximately 32% recorded once. Material for sequencing was blood. Receptors originate from a woman in her thirties in good health.

The chain combines TRBV20-1 with TRBJ2-1; D is ambiguous. The CDR3 has 14 amino acids. CDR1 DFQATT and CDR2 SNEGSKA come from the germline V gene (reference sequence). V gave up 6 bases and J gave up 0 bases, with 12 bases separating them. DNA of the CDR3: TGCAGTGCGAAACTCCCAAGCTCCTACAATGAGCAGTTCTTC. Its translation is CSAKLPSSYNEQFF.

The chain uses TRBV20-1 and TRBJ2-7; 8 bases are a match to TRBD2. Per germline, CDR1 DFQATT and CDR2 SNEGSKA (reference sequence). The CDR3 contains 13 residues. The V segment lost 3 bases and the J segment 3 bases; nucleotides outside the gene matches: 4. The CDR3 coding sequence is TGCAGTGCTAGTACTAGCGGATTCTACGAGCAGTACTTC. Its protein product is CSASTSGFYEQYF.

The chain employs TRBV2 and TRBJ2-1, with 10 bases that match TRBD2. The CDR3 is 17 residues long. Trimming at V came to 4 bases and at J to 4 bases, leaving 10 bases not matched to a gene. Germline-derived CDR1 and CDR2 are SNHLY and FYNNEI. CDR3 in amino acids: CASSVGLAGALYNEQFF. The CDR3 DNA reads as TGTGCCAGCAGTGTTGGGCTAGCGGGAGCGCTTTACAATGAGCAGTTCTTC.

This clonotype was seen a handful of times. V is TRBV7-9 and J is TRBJ2-5, with TRBD1 as a possible D gene (5 bases). V was pared by 4 bases and J by 4 bases, with 22 bases between. The V gene's germline CDR1 is SEHNR and CDR2 FQNEAQ (reference sequence). This CDR3 is 17 amino acids long. Here the CDR3 DNA reads TGTGCCAGCAGCTCAAACCCGGGCAGGGCATGGAGAGAGACCCAGTACTTC. This encodes CASSSNPGRAWRETQYF. The complete variable domain, with remaining parts taken from reference TRBV7-9 and TRBJ2-5, reads DTGVSQNPRHKITKRGQNVTFRCDPISEHNRLYWYRQTLGQGPEFLTYFQNEAQLEKSRLLSDRFSAERPKGSFSTLEIQRTEQGDSAMYLCASSSNPGRAWRETQYFGPGTRLLVL.

This clonotype was counted at least ten times. The V and J genes are TRBV20-1 and TRBJ2-7, with D perhaps assigned TRBD1 or TRBD2 (5 bases each). Per the germline V gene, CDR1 is DFQATT and CDR2 is SNEGSKA (reference sequence). V was trimmed by 6 bases and J by 7 bases, leaving 16 bases between them. The CDR3 is 12 amino acids. DNA for the CDR3: TGCAGTGCCAGGGACGGGATTCCGGAGCAGTACTTC. It yields the protein CSARDGIPEQYF.

This clonotype was detected only once. The chain links TRBV5-4 to TRBJ2-1; maybe TRBD1 (6 bases). The CDR3 runs 15 residues. CDR1 SGHNT and CDR2 YYREEE come from the germline V gene (reference sequence). V was cut by 1 base and J by 8 bases, with 16 bases left in between. As DNA, the CDR3 is TGTGCCAGCAGCTTGACCGGGACACCCATATATGAGCAGTTCTTC. Protein sequence: CASSLTGTPIYEQFF.

This clonotype has more than one count but fewer than ten. CDR3 in amino acids: CASSVPRSGYTF. As DNA, the CDR3 is TGTGCCAGCAGCGTCCCCAGGAGCGGCTACACCTTC. V gene TRBV9 combines with J gene TRBJ1-2; D gene ambiguous. CDR3 length equals 12 residues. V lost 2 bases, J lost 8 bases, and 10 bases lay in between. CDR1 and CDR2 (germline): SGDLS, YYNGEE.

V and J are TRBV12-3 or TRBV12-4 and TRBJ1-2; tentatively, D is TRBD1 (5 bases). The CDR3 spans 14 residues. Trimming removed 2 bases from V and 8 bases from J, with 15 bases in between. The CDR3 protein is CASSLRKGYHGYTF. The CDR3 DNA reads TGTGCCAGCAGTTTAAGAAAGGGGTACCACGGCTACACCTTC.

The chain has TRBV7-3 and TRBJ2-5, with TRBD2 matching over 15 bases. CDR1 is SGHTA and CDR2 is FQGTGA in the germline V gene. J gave up 1 base and V 5 bases, and 8 bases lay outside the gene matches. The CDR3 is made up of 18 amino acids. CDR3 residues: CASSPGTSGGPGQETQYF. The CDR3, as DNA: TGTGCCAGCAGCCCAGGGACTAGCGGGGGGCCGGGCCAAGAGACCCAGTACTTC.

The V and J genes are TRBV6-4 and TRBJ2-3, with no clear D. Germline assignment: CDR1 MRHNA and CDR2 SNTAGT. The V end was cut by 6 bases, the J end by 6 bases, with 13 bases between. This CDR3 has 13 amino acids. The CDR3 nucleotides read TGTGCCAGCAGCATTACACTAAGCGATACGCAGTATTTT. It yields the protein CASSITLSDTQYF.

The chain recombines TRBV5-1 with TRBJ2-3, with TRBD2 identical over 8 bases. V shed 4 bases, J shed 4 bases, and the junction held 8 bases outside the gene matches. The CDR3 spans 15 residues. Germline assignment: CDR1 SGHRS and CDR2 YFSETQ. This chain's CDR3 is CASSLRGGRADTQYF. Here the CDR3 DNA reads TGCGCCAGCAGCCTCCGGGGGGGGCGAGCAGATACGCAGTATTTT. The variable domain in full, completed from reference TRBV5-1 and TRBJ2-3, reads KAGVTQTPRYLIKTRGQQVTLSCSPISGHRSVSWYQQTPGQGLQFLFEYFSETQRNKGNFPGRFSGRQFSNSRSEMNVSTLELGDSALYLCASSLRGGRADTQYFGPGTRLTVL.

This clonotype showed up just a few times. The rearrangement joins TRBV29-1 to TRBJ1-1, with D uncertain. V lost 3 bases to trimming and J lost 4 bases, with 9 bases between them. CDR1 is SQVTM, CDR2 ANQGSEA, per germline. This CDR3 comprises 12 residues. The CDR3 loop reads CSVDKVRTEAFF. The CDR3 bases are TGCAGCGTTGATAAGGTCCGCACTGAAGCTTTCTTT.

A remark on this clonotype: An end of the junction does not agree with germline; a read error may underlie this. V is TRBV20-1 and J is TRBJ1-2, with D perhaps TRBD1 (5 bases). CDR3 size: 12 residues. CDR1 DFQATT and CDR2 SNEGSKA come from the germline V gene (reference sequence). As DNA, the CDR3 is TGCAGTGCTTTACAGGATGTGGTTGGCTGCACCTTC. It is translated as CSALQDVVGCTF.

In its sample, this clonotype was seen a few times. The J gene is TRBJ1-1, the V gene TRBV29-1; 7 bases align to TRBD1. The CDR3 spans 14 residues. Trimming took 5 bases from V and 0 from J; bases not matched to a gene: 6. Germline lookup yields CDR1 SQVTM and CDR2 ANQGSEA. The CDR3 DNA is TGCAGCGTTTCGACGACAGGGTTGAACACTGAAGCTTTCTTT. It translates to CSVSTTGLNTEAFF.

Only a few counts were recorded for this clonotype. The chain links TRBV20-1 to TRBJ1-5, with D maybe TRBD1 (5 bases). The CDR3 spans 15 residues. Germline CDR1 is DFQATT and CDR2 is SNEGSKA (reference sequence). Trimming pared 2 bases from V and 2 bases from J, leaving 13 bases between. CDR3 amino acids: CSARLGGTGNQPQHF. CDR3 coding DNA: TGCAGTGCTAGATTGGGGGGGACTGGCAATCAGCCCCAGCATTTT.

The gene calls are TRBV11-2 and TRBJ2-7; possible D gene TRBD2, 5 bases. V gave up 5 bases and J gave up 5 bases, with 10 bases separating them. The CDR3 covers 12 residues. Germline CDR1 is SGHAT and CDR2 is FQNNGV. The CDR3 region has the DNA TGTGCCAGCAGCCGACTATCAGACGAGCAGTACTTC. The encoded protein is CASSRLSDEQYF.

The chain recombines TRBV7-9 with TRBJ2-1; D unresolved. V shed 2 bases and J shed 8 bases, with 19 bases lying between them. CDR1 and CDR2 from the germline V gene are SEHNR and FQNEAQ (reference sequence). The CDR3 is 16 residues long. The CDR3 coding sequence is TGTGCCAGCAGCTTACTATCGGTACCCTCTGTGGATGAGCAGTTCTTC. The encoded protein is CASSLLSVPSVDEQFF.

The chain combines TRBV10-3 with TRBJ1-2, with 8 bases matching TRBD1. CDR1 ENHRY and CDR2 SYGVKD come from the germline V gene. The CDR3 has 16 amino acids. Trimming took 6 bases from V and 4 from J; bases not matched to a gene: 13. CDR3 in amino acids: CAISPVTGGGGYGYTF. The CDR3 bases are TGTGCCATCAGCCCCGTTACAGGGGGTGGGGGCTATGGCTACACCTTC.

In this sample, this clonotype turned up a few times. The chain has TRBV27 and TRBJ2-7, with D possibly TRBD2 on 6 matching bases. Germline CDR1 is MNHEY and CDR2 is SMNVEV (reference sequence). The CDR3 is 18 residues long. V lost 0 bases to trimming and J lost 0 bases, with 18 bases between them. CDR3 amino acids: CASSLSFTSNPSSYEQYF. The CDR3 bases are TGTGCCAGCAGTTTATCGTTCACTAGCAACCCCAGCTCCTACGAGCAGTACTTC.

This clonotype appeared many times. The chain uses TRBV10-3 and TRBJ2-3; 10 positions agree with TRBD1. CDR1 and CDR2 (germline): ENHRY, SYGVKD. J lost 4 bases, V lost 4 bases, and 8 bases had no gene match. CDR3 size: 16 residues. The CDR3 region is CAISAGTGEWADTQYF. CDR3 in DNA: TGTGCCATCAGTGCTGGGACAGGGGAATGGGCAGATACGCAGTATTTT.

This clonotype was seen only once. The rearrangement links TRBV6-1 to TRBJ1-1; 10 bases align to TRBD1. CDR3 length equals 16 residues. Germline V gene sequence: CDR1 MNHNS, CDR2 SASEGT. The V and J ends lost 4 bases and 3 bases, in that order; junction bases with no gene match: 8. The CDR3 sequence: CASSVPGQGKHTEAFF. The DNA for the CDR3 is TGTGCCAGCAGTGTTCCGGGACAGGGGAAGCACACTGAAGCTTTCTTT.

In this sample, this clonotype turned up many times. This chain connects TRBV7-9 to TRBJ2-2, with a tentative D call TRBD2 (6 bases). V was clipped by 1 base and J by 4 bases, with 7 bases between them. The CDR3 extends over 14 amino acids. In germline, CDR1 is SEHNR, CDR2 FQNEAQ (reference sequence). In nucleotides, the CDR3 is TGTGCCAGCAGCTTAGAGGGAGGCACCGGGGAGCTGTTTTTT. Protein product: CASSLEGGTGELFF.

The chain is built from TRBV4-1 and TRBJ2-3; 10 bases align to TRBD1. The CDR3 sequence is 16 residues long. V was clipped by 1 base and J by 4 bases; unmatched bases: 5. The germline gives CDR1 MGHRA, CDR2 YSYEKL. The CDR3 DNA sequence: TGCGCCAGCAGCCAAGGACAGGGGGCGCGGGCAGATACGCAGTATTTT. This gives the protein CASSQGQGARADTQYF.